These 15 T cell receptor beta chains share one sample of origin, sequenced in a study of molecular identifiers for immune sequencing clone quantification (dated by TCRdb to the late 2010s). Library generation was performed with PCR. Sequencing was carried out with a NextSeq 500. In TCRdb, the public reads were trimmed at Q25 with fastp and aligned with MiXCR, with productive beta chains retained. Rows with one shared CDR3 protein collapse into an entry with the most common genes and DNA. The sample profile shows around 320,000 distinct CDR3 sequences; 24% of them were found once. The top ten clonotypes cover 0.65% to 0.75% of the sample. The specimen was naive CD8+ T cells from blood, with Jurkat cell RNA spiked in. In light of the paper, this sample's cell subset or site label describes: FACS-sorted CD8+CD4-CCR7+CD45RA+ naive T cells. The receptors originated from a human donor in good health. Some libraries in this study had Jurkat cell RNA spiked in.

This clonotype was observed many times. This chain connects TRBV4-1 to TRBJ2-4; perhaps TRBD1 as D (6 bases). Germline V gives CDR1 MGHRA, CDR2 YSYEKL. The CDR3 loop spans 16 amino acids. The ends were cut back, 1 base at V and 1 base at J, with 11 bases in the middle. In nucleotides, the CDR3 is TGCGCCAGCAGCCAAGTTCTTCAGGGGGCCAAAAACATTCAGTACTTC. It translates to CASSQVLQGAKNIQYF.

This rearrangement joins TRBV7-9 to TRBJ2-3, with D perhaps matching TRBD2 (5 bases). Germline V gene sequence: CDR1 SEHNR, CDR2 FQNEAQ (reference sequence). Trimming left V 5 bases short and J 3 bases short, with 18 bases between. This CDR3 region has 16 residues. The CDR3, as DNA: TGTGCCAGCAGCCCCACTCGGGGTGGGGTGACAGATACGCAGTATTTT. Its protein is CASSPTRGGVTDTQYF.

The table lists this clonotype with a few counts. The DNA for the CDR3 is TGTGCCAGCAGTTTCTCGAGGGAGGGGCCGTACAATGAGCAGTTCTTC. It is translated as CASSFSREGPYNEQFF. This chain joins TRBV28 and TRBJ2-1; 7 bases line up with TRBD2. CDR3 length equals 16 residues. V lost 3 bases to trimming and J lost 4 bases; unmatched junction nucleotides: 9. The germline CDR1 and CDR2 sequences are MDHEN and SYDVKM.

This chain joins TRBV7-9 and TRBJ1-6, with D perhaps matching TRBD1 (6 bases). Germline lookup yields CDR1 SEHNR and CDR2 FQNEAQ (reference sequence). V gave up 5 bases and J gave up 7 bases, with 18 bases separating them. The CDR3 extends over 16 amino acids. CDR3 DNA sequence: TGTGCCAGCAGCCTAAAAGGGGGGGGCAGCAATTCACCCCTCCACTTT. Translated: CASSLKGGGSNSPLHF.

This clonotype was seen many times. CDR3 nucleotides: TGTGCCAGCAGCTTAAATCCTACTAGCGGGGGGCCAACCGGGGAGCTGTTTTTT. Encoded protein: CASSLNPTSGGPTGELFF. The rearrangement joins TRBV7-8 to TRBJ2-2, with 12 bases lining up with TRBD2. CDR3 length: 18 residues. The V and J ends lost 2 bases and 5 bases, in that order; junction bases with no gene match: 9. From germline, CDR1 is SGHVS and CDR2 FQNEAQ. The full variable domain, rest sourced from reference TRBV7-8 and TRBJ2-2, is GAGVSQSPRYKVAKRGQDVALRCDPISGHVSLFWYQQALGQGPEFLTYFQNEAQLDKSGLPSDRFFAERPEGSVSTLKIQRTQQEDSAVYLCASSLNPTSGGPTGELFFGEGSRLTVL.

Notes on this clonotype: An end of the junction does not agree with germline; a read error may underlie this. This chain links TRBV7-3 with TRBJ1-1, with D perhaps TRBD1 (5 bases). The CDR3 sequence is 14 residues long. In germline, CDR1 is SGHTA, CDR2 FQGTGA. Here the CDR3 reads CARSHVGGGTEAFF. The CDR3 bases are TGTGCCCGCAGCCACGTTGGGGGGGGAACTGAAGCTTTCTTT.

This chain joins TRBV27 and TRBJ2-6; D tentatively fits TRBD1 or TRBD2 (5 bases each). Germline CDR1 reads MNHEY; CDR2 reads SMNVEV (reference sequence). Trimming shortened V by 3 bases and J by 4 bases, and 19 bases separated the two germline ends. CDR3 length equals 18 residues. The CDR3 DNA reads TGTGCCAGCAGTTTGCAGGGTGGCAGGACGGGGGGGGCCAACGTCCTGACTTTC. This codes for CASSLQGGRTGGANVLTF.

This clonotype has just a few counts. The rearrangement joins TRBV7-9 to TRBJ2-5; 9 bases fit TRBD2. V gave up 5 bases and J gave up 4 bases; unmatched junction bases: 11. This CDR3 spans 16 amino acids. Germline lookup yields CDR1 SEHNR and CDR2 FQNEAQ (reference sequence). As DNA, the CDR3 is TGTGCCAGCAGCCCCGAATCTCTAGCGGGAATAGAGACCCAGTACTTC. This sequence encodes CASSPESLAGIETQYF. Using reference TRBV7-9 and TRBJ2-5 for the parts outside the CDR3, the full variable domain is DTGVSQNPRHKITKRGQNVTFRCDPISEHNRLYWYRQTLGQGPEFLTYFQNEAQLEKSRLLSDRFSAERPKGSFSTLEIQRTEQGDSAMYLCASSPESLAGIETQYFGPGTRLLVL.

In the case of this clonotype: Being one base from a much bigger clone, this may be a read error. This chain joins TRBV2 and TRBJ2-3; possibly TRBD1 for D (5 bases). The CDR3 has 12 residues. The germline V gene has CDR1 SNHLY and CDR2 FYNNEI. Trimming removed 10 bases from V and 5 bases from J, with 13 bases in between. As DNA, the CDR3 is TGTGCCAACAAGGGGTTTGGAGATACGCAGTATTTT. Translated: CANKGFGDTQYF.

This chain connects TRBV11-2 to TRBJ2-1, with TRBD2 matching 9 bases. The V gene end was trimmed by 3 bases and the J gene end by 5 bases; junction bases not matched to a gene: 11. The CDR3 is 17 residues long. Per germline, CDR1 SGHAT and CDR2 FQNNGV. This chain's CDR3 is CASSLLSRLAVHNEQFF. As DNA, the CDR3 is TGTGCCAGCAGCTTGTTATCTAGACTAGCGGTTCACAATGAGCAGTTCTTC.

Worth noting for this clonotype: A read error is possible here, since a much larger clone lies one base away. The rearrangement joins TRBV7-9 to TRBJ1-1; unclear D gene. The CDR3 spans 13 residues. V lost 2 bases to trimming and J lost 10 bases, with 14 bases between them. Germline V gene lookup returns CDR1 SEHNR and CDR2 FQNEAQ (reference sequence). CDR3 amino acids: CASSLSRRLGAFF. The CDR3 bases are TGTGCCAGCAGCTTAAGCAGGAGGCTGGGAGCTTTCTTT.

This clonotype was seen a handful of times. This chain links TRBV20-1 with TRBJ2-7; TRBD2 is a possible D gene (6 bases). The length of the CDR3 is 14 residues. V was trimmed by 3 bases and J by 0 bases, leaving 12 bases between them. The germline CDR1 and CDR2 sequences are DFQATT and SNEGSKA (reference sequence). The CDR3 DNA reads as TGCAGTGCTAGGGGGGGACTGAGCTCCTACGAGCAGTACTTC. It yields the protein CSARGGLSSYEQYF.

Remarks on this clonotype: Since a much larger clone is just one base distant, this may be a read error. As DNA, the CDR3 is TGTGCCAGCAGCCCGGTCCACACAGATACGCAGTATTTT. It is translated as CASSPVHTDTQYF. The chain has TRBV6-5 and TRBJ2-3; no reliable D call. The CDR3 is 13 amino acids. Germline assignment: CDR1 MNHEY and CDR2 SVGAGI. Trimming removed 6 bases at V and 2 bases at J, with 9 bases between.

This clonotype was seen at least ten times. This rearrangement joins TRBV6-5 to TRBJ1-4; D is uncertain. The length of the CDR3 is 16 residues. The germline gives CDR1 MNHEY, CDR2 SVGAGI. Trimming removed 0 bases at V and 0 bases at J, with 8 bases between. CDR3 DNA sequence: TGTGCCAGCAGTTACTCTCCCTCGACAACTAATGAAAAACTGTTTTTT. Its protein is CASSYSPSTTNEKLFF.

The sample holds many counts of this clonotype. One end of the junction fails to match germline, which may point to a read error. V usage is TRBV29-1 and J usage is TRBJ1-1; 10 nucleotides agree with TRBD1. CDR1 SQVTM and CDR2 ANQGSEA come from the germline V gene. The length of the CDR3 is 15 residues. The CDR3 here is CSVEDRGRRNTEAFF. CDR3 nucleotides: TGCAGCGTCGAAGACAGGGGGCGGAGGAACACTGAAGCTTTCTTT.